One T cell receptor (beta chain) is described in this entry. This clone showed up just once. No antigen is known for it. No base quality values were provided; no much bigger clone lies one nucleotide off. Sequencing of the TRB variable region was done with the immunoSEQ hsTCRB v3.0 assay at survey level resolution. The targeted TRB sequencing depth was roughly 40,000-55,000 T-cell genomes per sample. TRB libraries were pooled and sequenced on an Illumina MiSeq using a v3 150-cycle kit. As for the original processing: Repertoire analysis ran in R within a reproducible Nextflow workflow covering QC, data transformation and analysis. LymphoSeq2, an R package for AIRR-Seq data exploration, was used to implement custom analyses. Several samples yielding fewer than 5000 total TRB sequences were excluded, leaving around 190 analyzed HIV repertoires. Of the roughly 180 retained HIV repertoires, over 55 were collected before and about 130 after ART initiation. Repertoires were downsampled to 5000 TRB nucleotide sequences, and summary statistics were averaged over 100 downsampling iterations. TRB sequences were retained for analysis only if CDR3 regions of at least seven amino acids were present. Two measures captured diversity: a Shannon entropy-derived clonality score and the Gini coefficient. Repertoire networks linked the top 5000 CDR3 amino acid sequences whenever two sequences differed by an edit distance of one. Antigen specificity groups and MHC restriction were predicted for TRB CDR3 amino acid sequences with GLIPH2. To flag known CMV, EBV, HIV or tissue antigen associations, CDR3 amino acid sequences were matched against VDJdb and McPAS-TCR. Pre-ART, post-ART and control groups were compared with Wilcoxon signed-rank tests and Holm-Bonferroni correction. As stored in TCRdb, this immuneACCESS dataset retains in-frame rearrangements with V and J assigned. A fraction of the clones does not appear; measured against another copy, unresolved V genes explain less than half of the discrepancy, and the remainder lacks a known reason. V, J and clone size are those of that table, while D and trimming were read from the DNA. Recorded for this sample are under 8,500 clones; 70% to 90% of them occurred a single time. 3% of the sample is taken by the ten largest.

This sample was taken from a study of long-term antiretroviral therapy in people with HIV (dated by TCRdb to between 2021 and 2024). General notes on the study: Collection of the earliest samples took place about a decade ahead of the 2015 WHO recommendation for immediate ART, at a time when ART was typically delayed until CD4 counts fell. Whether ART initiation and durable HIV suppression were associated with changes in peripheral blood TRB repertoire composition and diversity was tested in a retrospective serial study. A total of around 190 cryopreserved PBMC samples came from 25 to 35 adults with confirmed HIV infection and were collected serially over a mean of approximately six years (range 1-12). Of the 30 participants with HIV, approximately 11 were female. No cross-contamination during QIAcube processing turned up in test extractions that ran a monoclonal T-cell line alongside 30 or so polyclonal samples.

General study outcomes and caveats: Samples dated from 2004 to 2017, and the ART regimens used may be less effective than current ones. Because pre-ART samples had limited cell numbers, unsorted PBMC were profiled rather than sorted CD4+ and CD8+ T cells. Inferences about post-ART repertoire changes were limited because no data were available on ART adherence, viral resistance or therapy changes. Narrower CDR3 length ranges were observed in HIV repertoires than in controls, and an antigen-experienced repertoire with only a slight naive shift after ART was suggested by the network structure. Expanded TRB clones identified before ART initiation dominated the repertoire at all time points, although this dominance fluctuated and declined in many PLHIV after ART. A significant increase in TRB diversity was found to be associated with ART initiation, although TRB diversity was observed to remain significantly below that of transplant donor controls even after long-term ART. Limited PBMC availability meant only the TCR beta chain was sequenced, without alpha chain pairing.

Participants were included only if at least one PBMC sample before ART initiation and at least two post-ART samples were available. Every participant with HIV received treatment in the United States of America. Before DNA extraction, cryopreserved samples containing 1-10 million PBMC were thawed and washed. At the time of the earliest PBMC sample for each participant with HIV, ages ranged from about 20 to 54 years. Per participant, PBMC samples came from 1-4 timepoints prior to ART initiation and 2-8 timepoints following ART initiation, for a median of 7 samples. For every participant, serial HIV viral load, CD4+ T-cell count, ART history and demographic data were obtained. A Qiagen kit on a QIAcube was used to extract genomic DNA from unsorted PBMC, with samples processed in batches of 12. This sequence was found in a woman in her fifties or sixties with HIV. The material sequenced was unsorted PBMCs, taken 3.7 years after starting antiretroviral therapy.

The DNA reads as follows: TGTGCCAGCAGCCCCCCGTCGAGCGGGAACACAGATACGCAGTATTTT. Translation gives CASSPPSSGNTDTQYF. The chain is made from TRBV28 and TRBJ2-3; 7 junctional bases match TRBD2. Unmatched junction bases come to 11, with V trimmed by 6 bases and J by 2 bases. From the cysteine up to the phenylalanine, the CDR3 has a length of 16 residues. Only CDR3 DNA remains: 48 bases, in frame from the first base. The germline V gene sets CDR1 to MDHEN and CDR2 to SYDVKM.